This entry lists 14 T cell receptor beta chains sequenced from one sample in a study of blood T cell repertoires in COVID-19 (dated by TCRdb to about 2020). Receptors were amplified or captured by the immunoSEQ multiplex PCR assay. This immuneACCESS table, as held by TCRdb, lists in-frame sequences with V and J called but not all clones. Of the missing ones, under half trace to an unresolved V gene in checked studies; the others have no known cause. Present in this sample are 150,000 or so clones, less than 85% of which were seen just once. The top ten constitute roughly 12% of the sample. The sample consisted of PBMCs or T cells enriched from blood (not recorded which). These receptors were obtained from a man aged 50 to 60 who had recovered from COVID-19.

The table lists this clone with a few counts. The genes are TRBV2 and TRBJ1-4; D is possibly TRBD1 (5 bases). The germline V gene has CDR1 SNHLY and CDR2 FYNNEI. Trimming took 0 bases from V and 8 from J, leaving 10 bases between them. CDR3 size: 14 residues. CDR3 protein: CASSEAGGGEKLFF. In nucleotides, the CDR3 is TGTGCCAGCAGTGAAGCGGGGGGTGGCGAAAAACTGTTTTTT.

The rearrangement joins TRBV2 to TRBJ2-1; TRBD2 matches 9 bases. Trimming cost V 8 bases and J 7 bases; bases outside gene matches: 9. The CDR3 totals 14 residues. Germline V gives CDR1 SNHLY, CDR2 FYNNEI. For the CDR3, the DNA is TGTGCCAGCGGGGGGGCTAGCGGGGAGAATGAGCAGTTCTTC. The encoded protein is CASGGASGENEQFF.

The chain has TRBV5-4 and TRBJ1-3; the match to TRBD1 covers 7 bases. The CDR3 has 16 residues. V shed 3 bases and J 3 bases; nucleotides not matched to a gene: 9. CDR1 SGHNT and CDR2 YYREEE come from the germline V gene (reference sequence). This CDR3 is CASSSGTRGYGNTIYF. Written as DNA, the CDR3 is TGTGCCAGCAGCTCTGGGACCAGGGGGTATGGAAACACCATATATTTT.

V is TRBV3-1 (or the pseudogene TRBV3-2) and J is TRBJ2-1, with D possibly being TRBD1 (8 bases). CDR3 size: 14 residues. The V gene lost 4 bases and the J gene lost 8 bases, with 15 bases spanning the gap. Germline V gives CDR1 LGHDT, CDR2 YNNKEL (reference sequence). In nucleotides, the CDR3 is TGTGCCAGCAGCCGGACAGGGAGGGTCGATGAGCAGTTCTTC. Protein product: CASSRTGRVDEQFF.

This chain connects TRBV7-9 to TRBJ1-5; D gene ambiguous. The CDR3 consists of 13 residues. Trimming cost V 4 bases and J 2 bases, with 6 bases left between them. Germline values: CDR1 SEHNR, CDR2 FQNEAQ (reference sequence). This CDR3 is CASSSQGNQPQHF. The CDR3 coding sequence is TGTGCCAGCAGCTCTCAGGGCAATCAGCCCCAGCATTTT.

The gene calls are TRBV7-2 and TRBJ1-6; the D gene is possibly TRBD1 (6 bases). Trimming pared 5 bases from V and 7 bases from J, leaving 15 bases between. Germline CDR1 SGHTA, CDR2 FQGNSA. The CDR3 consists of 15 residues. CDR3 loop: CASSLTATGNSPLHF. CDR3 sequence (DNA): TGTGCCAGCAGCCTAACAGCAACAGGGAATTCACCCCTCCACTTT.

The J gene is TRBJ2-5, the V gene TRBV7-3; D is uncertain. Trimming stripped 5 bases from V and 5 bases from J, with 12 bases between. The CDR3 spans 13 residues. Germline V lookup: CDR1 SGHTA, CDR2 FQGTGA. Here the CDR3 reads CASSPGVMETQYF. CDR3 bases: TGTGCCAGCAGCCCCGGTGTTATGGAGACCCAGTACTTC.

CDR3 sequence: CASSPPMKGAFEKLFF. In nucleotides, the CDR3 is TGTGCCAGCAGCCCACCCATGAAGGGGGCGTTTGAAAAACTGTTTTTT. V is TRBV7-9 and J is TRBJ1-4; 7 bases line up with TRBD1. Per the germline V gene, CDR1 is SEHNR and CDR2 is FQNEAQ (reference sequence). J was trimmed by 7 bases and V by 5 bases; bases with no gene match: 13. This CDR3 comprises 16 residues.

The chain joins TRBV5-1 to TRBJ2-5; 7 positions match TRBD1. Germline V lookup: CDR1 SGHRS, CDR2 YFSETQ. The J segment lost 5 bases and the V segment lost 3 bases, leaving 7 bases of the junction unmatched. The CDR3 spans 14 residues. The CDR3 nucleotides read TGCGCCAGCAGCTCACAGGGGCTGCGGGAGACCCAGTACTTC. As protein: CASSSQGLRETQYF.

This clone was detected only a few times. The V call is TRBV29-1, the J call TRBJ1-2; no definite D call. CDR1 is SQVTM and CDR2 is ANQGSEA in the germline V gene. The V and J ends lost 5 bases and 4 bases respectively, with 8 bases between them. This CDR3 has 11 amino acids. The CDR3 bases are TGCAGCGTTCAGGAATTCTATGGCTACACCTTC. Translation: CSVQEFYGYTF. Full variable domain (outside the CDR3, taken from reference TRBV29-1 and TRBJ1-2): SAVISQKPSRDICQRGTSLTIQCQVDSQVTMMFWYRQQPGQSLTLIATANQGSEATYESGFVIDKFPISRPNLTFSTLTVSNMSPEDSSIYLCSVQEFYGYTFGSGTRLTVV.

This clone was counted only a few times. The CDR3, as DNA: TGTGCCAGCAGCTCTAGACAGCACACCGGGGAGCTGTTTTTT. Translating gives CASSSRQHTGELFF. The chain employs TRBV11-2 and TRBJ2-2; D is possibly TRBD1 (5 bases). V shed 4 bases and J shed 3 bases, with 9 bases lying between them. This CDR3 is built from 14 residues. Germline CDR1 SGHAT, CDR2 FQNNGV.

V usage is TRBV6-1 and J usage is TRBJ1-2, with a weak D call TRBD1 (6 bases). The V gene lost 1 base and the J gene lost 5 bases, with 14 bases spanning the gap. This CDR3 region has 15 residues. CDR1 is MNHNS and CDR2 is SASEGT in the germline V gene. The CDR3 loop is CASSEVGTGKYGYTF. In nucleotides, the CDR3 is TGTGCCAGCAGTGAAGTGGGAACAGGGAAATATGGCTACACCTTC.

The rearrangement joins TRBV7-8 to TRBJ2-1; TRBD1 matches at 9 bases. Germline CDR1 is SGHVS and CDR2 is FQNEAQ. Trimming at V came to 5 bases and at J to 5 bases, leaving 4 bases not matched to a gene. The CDR3 runs to 14 residues. The CDR3 bases are TGTGCCAGCAGCCTCGGGACAGGGAACAATGAGCAGTTCTTC. It codes for CASSLGTGNNEQFF.

V and J are TRBV29-1 and TRBJ2-2; D may be TRBD2 (6 bases). This CDR3 is 13 amino acids long. Looked up from germline, CDR1 is SQVTM and CDR2 is ANQGSEA. V gave up 5 bases and J gave up 7 bases, with 14 bases separating them. CDR3 region: CSVFRGWDGELFF. The CDR3 DNA reads as TGCAGCGTTTTTCGGGGGTGGGACGGGGAGCTGTTTTTT.